This T cell receptor beta chain originates from a study of shared clonotypes between healthy human individuals. Study overall: CD8 memory received one plate per donor, CD8 naive two, CD4 memory three and CD4 naive three.

A remark on this clone: Other nucleotide sequences in the sample specify the same CDR3.

Sequencing used immunoSEQ multiplex PCR; TCRdb keeps in-frame clones, though not all of them. The table shows some 2 million clones, with about 95% occurring only once. Cells designated naive CD8 were CD45RO-negative and were positively selected for CCR7, with terminally differentiated effector memory CD45RA+ cells excluded. Sequenced sample: naive CD8+ T cells sorted from blood. The origin of this receptor is a man aged 18 to 30 in good health.

The CDR3 DNA is TGTGCCAGCAGTTTAGGGCAGGGAAGGCAGCCCCAGCATTTT. Its protein product is CASSLGQGRQPQHF. The V gene is TRBV28, the J gene TRBJ1-5; D might be TRBD1 (5 bases). Germline CDR1 reads MDHEN; CDR2 reads SYDVKM. This CDR3 comprises 14 residues. V gave up 2 bases and J gave up 7 bases, with 12 bases separating them.